This T cell receptor (beta chain) was recorded in a study of CD8+ T cells in alopecia areata (dated by TCRdb to 2017 to 2018). Describing the broader study: The treated patients took part in an open-label pilot trial in which moderate-to-severe alopecia areata was treated with oral tofacitinib at 5 to 10 mg twice daily. Tofacitinib was administered for 6 to 18 months, and 6 months of follow-up off drug were then conducted to assess delayed response and recurrence. To study T cell clonal expansion in alopecia areata, the researchers applied high-throughput TCRbeta sequencing to both the C3H/HeJ mouse model and human patients. In humans, TCRbeta sequencing was performed on scalp tissue and on sorted CD4+ and CD8+ peripheral blood T cells from healthy controls and from patients with patchy or totalis/universalis alopecia areata. Biopsies were taken from tofacitinib-treated patients at baseline and at 4 and 24 weeks of treatment, and a later scalp biopsy was taken in several of the tofacitinib-treated patients. Scalp clonality was compared among normal scalp (n=4), patchy alopecia areata scalp (n=8), and alopecia totalis/universalis scalp (n=8). The RNA source kit depended on sample type: the PAXgene miRNA kit for fixed scalp, the miRNeasy kit for PBMCs, and the RNeasy kit for mouse skin. TCRbeta CDR3 regions were amplified by immunoSEQ multiplex PCR with 35 Vbeta forward and 13 Jbeta reverse primers.

The research as a whole found: TCR sequences shared between patients were less clear than in mice, possibly partly because of HLA diversity in the patient population. Unlike mouse skin, which is dominated by gammadelta T cells, normal human skin has resident alphabeta T cells that are also sequenced, and this complicates analysis of the scalp TCR repertoire. Compared with normal scalp, lesional scalp, particularly in alopecia totalis/universalis, had higher clonality and more expanded CD8+ clones, which suggests antigenic drive.

The time point label corresponds to: baseline before oral tofacitinib. Peripheral blood and lesional scalp punch biopsies were obtained from patients with alopecia areata. Scalp biopsies from humans were placed right away in PAXgene tissue containers for fixation. Including cysteine and phenylalanine, the CDR3 has 15 amino acids. Only the CDR3 portion is preserved as DNA: 45 bases, with reading frame beginning at the first base. The germline V gene encodes CDR1 SGHVS and CDR2 FNYEAQ. The library was built by means of the immunoSEQ multiplex PCR assay. To provide template for TCR sequencing, every sample had RNA extracted and reverse transcribed into cDNA. First-strand cDNA was synthesized with SuperScript III using a 2:1 mix of oligo-dT and random hexamers. Amplification bias was assessed with a synthetic immune receptor repertoire, and residual bias was removed computationally. In the authors' own workflow: After raw reads were preprocessed to remove errors, the CDR3 was defined following IMGT conventions as running from the conserved cysteine to phenylalanine. Clonality was calculated as 1 minus Shannon entropy normalized by log2 of the number of productive unique TCRs. Whether each scalp clone was CD4 or CD8 was inferred by checking scalp TCRbeta sequences against the CD4 and CD8 repertoires from sorted blood. This immuneACCESS table, as held by TCRdb, lists in-frame sequences with V and J called but not all clones. Of the missing ones, under half trace to an unresolved V gene in checked studies; the others have no known cause. The V and J calls and the clone size are those of that table, but D and trimming were determined from the DNA. The sample table shows about 19,000 clones, and around 66% are seen once. The biggest ten clones account for 6.1% of the sample.

Of note for this clone: Its antigen remains unidentified. No per-base quality is available; no much larger clone lies one base away.

The specimen was skin, collected at week 0. The sequence was obtained from a human donor with alopecia areata. The V gene is TRBV7-6 and the J gene is TRBJ2-5; the junction holds 10 bases that match TRBD2. The DNA matches TRBJ2-7 better at its end, which makes the J call doubtful. The CDR3: CASSLRSGGADEQYF. The base sequence is TGTGCCAGCAGCCTCAGGAGCGGGGGGGCCGACGAGCAGTACTTC.